This T cell receptor beta chain was obtained from a study of regulatory dendritic cells for organ transplantation. In the study overall: Regulatory dendritic cells were monocyte-derived, receiving vitamin D3 on days 0 and 4 and IL-10 on day 4.

TCRdb keeps only in-frame clones here, not all; method: immunoSEQ multiplex PCR. The repertoire consists of about 10,000 clones, with just over 65% occurring once and the leading ten covering 0.45% to 0.7%. Germline-derived CDR1 and CDR2 are SNHLY and FYNNEI. V dropped 7 bases and J dropped 3; count of bases not matched to a gene: 6. The CDR3 length is 14 residues. Sorted T cells were CFSE-labeled and cultured four to five days with allogeneic regulatory or mature dendritic cells at 1:10. This clone turned up a few times. Its cognate antigen is unknown. Broader study findings: Regulatory dendritic cells appeared to expand memory CD8+ clones less than mature ones.

The chain carries TRBV2 and TRBJ1-2; 9 bases are shared with TRBD1. The sequenced sample was naive CD4+ T cells from blood cultured with dendritic cells. Subset: CD45RA+ naive T cells. The TCR comes from a human donor in good health. The CDR3, as DNA: TGTGCCAGCAAACGACAGGGGGAGGACTATGGCTACACCTTC. Protein sequence: CASKRQGEDYGYTF.